Presented here are 8 T cell receptor beta chains from one specimen sequenced in a study of shared clonotypes between healthy human individuals. Sequencing used immunoSEQ multiplex PCR; TCRdb keeps in-frame clones, though not all of them. The profile covers 2 million to 2.5 million clones, with approximately 94% appearing a single time and 0.1% to 0.15% taken by the ten largest. The sequencing sample was made of naive CD4+ T cells sorted from blood. Subset defined: CD45RA+ positively selected. The source of these receptors is a man in his late teens or twenties in good health.

The chain combines TRBV6-1 with TRBJ2-5; D is unclear. With 2 bases removed from V and 0 bases from J, the gap between germline ends came to 10 bases. This CDR3 is 15 amino acids long. Germline CDR1 is MNHNS and CDR2 is SASEGT. The CDR3 region is CASSEQPQYQETQYF. CDR3 DNA: TGTGCCAGCAGTGAACAACCCCAGTACCAAGAGACCCAGTACTTC.

The chain carries TRBV30 and TRBJ2-7; possible D gene TRBD1, 5 bases. CDR3 length equals 14 residues. CDR1 is GTSNPN, CDR2 SVGIG, per germline (reference sequence). The V end was cut by 3 bases, the J end by 0 bases, with 12 bases between. CDR3 sequence (DNA): TGTGCCTGGAGCCCAGGGCAAAGCTCCTACGAGCAGTACTTC. The encoded protein is CAWSPGQSSYEQYF. The full variable domain, rest sourced from reference TRBV30 and TRBJ2-7, is SQTIHQWPATLVQPVGSPLSLECTVEGTSNPNLYWYRQAAGRGLQLLFYSVGIGQISSEVPQNLSASRPQDRQFILSSKKLLLSDSGFYLCAWSPGQSSYEQYFGPGTRLTVT.

The genes are TRBV5-1 and TRBJ2-1; 8 nucleotides agree with TRBD2. Germline V lookup: CDR1 SGHRS, CDR2 YFSETQ. The CDR3 contains 15 residues. The V segment lost 6 bases and the J segment 5 bases; nucleotides outside the gene matches: 10. The CDR3 protein is CASTGRGTSDNEQFF. In DNA form, the CDR3 reads TGCGCCAGCACGGGGAGGGGGACTAGTGACAATGAGCAGTTCTTC.

V gene TRBV9 combines with J gene TRBJ1-6; a weak D match, TRBD1 (6 bases). The CDR3 contains 17 residues. From germline, CDR1 is SGDLS and CDR2 YYNGEE. The V end was cut by 3 bases, the J end by 2 bases, with 15 bases between. CDR3 nucleotide sequence: TGTGCCAGCAGCGACGGGACACATAAAACCTATAATTCACCCCTCCACTTT. It specifies CASSDGTHKTYNSPLHF.

The V call is TRBV19, the J call TRBJ1-2; D may be TRBD1 (6 bases). The V and J ends lost 5 bases and 8 bases respectively, with 18 bases between them. CDR1 LNHDA and CDR2 SQIVND come from the germline V gene (reference sequence). This CDR3 has 14 residues. The CDR3 nucleotides are TGTGCCAGTAGTCCCCCGTCACAGGGTCGGGGCTACACCTTC. It is translated as CASSPPSQGRGYTF.

The CDR3 DNA sequence: TGTGCCAGCCAACTCTCTGGGGCCAACGTCCTGACTTTC. This codes for CASQLSGANVLTF. The J gene is TRBJ2-6, the V gene TRBV11-2; D ambiguous. Between the trimmed V and J ends, which lost 8 bases and 0 bases, there was a span of 5 bases. Germline loops: CDR1 SGHAT, CDR2 FQNNGV. The CDR3 is made up of 13 amino acids.

The genes are TRBV12-5 and TRBJ2-2; tentative D call: TRBD1 (5 bases). The V and J ends lost 0 bases and 1 base respectively, with 18 bases between them. The germline CDR1 and CDR2 sequences are LGHNT and FRNRAP. The CDR3 sequence is 19 residues long. DNA of the CDR3: TGTGCTAGTGGTTTGGTACCTGCTCTTGACAGAGAGAACACCGGGGAGCTGTTTTTT. Its protein is CASGLVPALDRENTGELFF.

The V call is TRBV19, the J call TRBJ2-3; D is ambiguous. The CDR3 runs to 14 residues. V lost 4 bases and J 2 bases, leaving 10 bases between the germline ends. Germline CDR1 is LNHDA and CDR2 is SQIVND (reference sequence). The CDR3 protein is CASSTDAYTDTQYF. CDR3 in DNA: TGTGCCAGTAGTACGGATGCATACACAGATACGCAGTATTTT.